This TCR beta chain was obtained from a study of T-cell reconstitution after alpha-beta-depleted transplantation in children. Notes on this clonotype: Sequence at one end of the junction differs from germline and may be a read error.

TCRbeta library preparation incorporated unique molecular identifiers. TCRdb re-analysed the PCR reads in MiXCR, keeping a single row per CDR3 protein. The table records 200,000 or so distinct CDR3 sequences, 6.3% of them present only once. Germline CDR1 SSHAT, CDR2 FNYEAQ (reference sequence). This CDR3 has 12 residues. The sample here was PBMCs, taken before TCRalphabeta/CD19-depleted stem cell transplant. J is TRBJ2-1 and V is TRBV7-7; the D is unclear. The clonotype originates from a girl under two years old with combined immunodeficiency, due to receive a stem cell transplant. The CDR3 loop reads CASSSDPAEQFF. The CDR3 DNA sequence: TGTGCTAGCAGCTCAGACCCCGCGGAGCAGTTCTTC.